The rows below give T cell receptor beta chains drawn from one sample of a study of molecular identifiers for immune sequencing clone quantification. TCRdb fed the PCR reads into MiXCR, producing one record per CDR3 protein. This table holds over 55,000 distinct CDR3 sequences, 17% found once. Sequencing was done on a sample of naive CD8+ T cells from blood, with Jurkat cell RNA spiked in. The receptors derive from a human donor in good health. Some libraries in this study had Jurkat cell RNA spiked in. CDR3s include the opening cysteine and the closing phenylalanine or tryptophan. Each record gives: J gene, V gene, clone size, D gene, CDR3 DNA, CDR3 protein. The D gene is left open where the match is weak. Some rows have no size entry. The others give once, few or many, or a class for an expanded clone.

TRBJ2-2	TRBV7-2	many	.	TGTGCCAGCAGCTCCCGGGACCTCAGCACCGGGGAGCTGTTTTTT	CASSSRDLSTGELFF
TRBJ2-1	TRBV15	many	.	TGTGCCACCACTCGAGGGGGAGCACACAATGAGCAGTTCTTC	CATTRGGAHNEQFF
TRBJ1-5	TRBV6-5	many	TRBD1	TGTGCCAGCAGCCCCGACAGGGAATGGGATAGCAATCAGCCCCAGCATTTT	CASSPDREWDSNQPQHF
TRBJ1-2	TRBV6-1	.	.	TGTGCCAGCAGCCCGAACCGGGCGGGGGGCTACCTATGCTACAACTTC	CASSPNRAGGYLCYNF
TRBJ2-1	TRBV27	many	.	TGTGCCAGCAGCCCTCTCCTGGCCGTAGTAGGTGAGCAGTTCTTC	CASSPLLAVVGEQFF
TRBJ1-1	TRBV7-9	many	.	TGTGCCAGCAGCCCAAGCTTAACAGGGACGGGCACTGAAGCTTTCTTT	CASSPSLTGTGTEAFF
TRBJ1-4	TRBV29-1	many	.	TGCAGCGTTGCGAGTGTAGGGGCTAATGAAAAACTGTTTTTT	CSVASVGANEKLFF
TRBJ2-7	TRBV4-1	many	.	TGCGCCAGCAGCCAAGTCCAGGGATCGGGCTACGAGCAGTACTTC	CASSQVQGSGYEQYF
TRBJ1-6	TRBV28	.	.	TGTGCCAGCAGTTTCCGGGACCATAATTCACCCCTCCACTTT	CASSFRDHNSPLHF
TRBJ2-1	TRBV4-3	few	.	TGCGCCAGCAGCCAGGCTAGCGAGGTGAGAGACAATGAGCAGTTCTTC	CASSQASEVRDNEQFF
TRBJ2-7	TRBV20-1	.	TRBD1	TGCAGTGCGGACAGGGCTAGCCAGGGTTACGAGCAGTACTTC	CSADRASQGYEQYF
TRBJ2-3	TRBV27	many	TRBD2	TGTGCCAGCATCACACTAGCGGGCCAGTGTTTCTTT	CASITLAGQCFF
TRBJ2-7	TRBV24-1	few	.	TGTGCCACCAGTGAATCGGGACACCCCTACGAGCAGTACTTC	CATSESGHPYEQYF
TRBJ2-7	TRBV27	many	.	TGTGCCAGCAGTTTAATCAGGGGATCCTACGAGCAGTACTTC	CASSLIRGSYEQYF
TRBJ2-1	TRBV28	few	.	TGTGCCAGCGAGCCAGGGATTTCCTACAATGAGCAGTTCTTC	CASEPGISYNEQFF
TRBJ2-1	TRBV20-1	.	TRBD2	TGCAGTGCTAGAGGACCGGGAGGGCCACGGAATGAGCAGTTCTTC	CSARGPGGPRNEQFF
TRBJ2-1	TRBV24-1	.	TRBD1	TGTGCCACCGCCTCCCTGGGGTCCGGGACAGGGGTAAGTGAGCAGTTCTTC	CATASLGSGTGVSEQFF
TRBJ1-1	TRBV9	.	TRBD1	TGTGCCAGCAGCGTAGAGGGGGCATGGAACACTGAAGCTTTCTTT	CASSVEGAWNTEAFF
TRBJ2-5	TRBV19	many	TRBD1	TGTGCCAGCACAGGGGGCGTAGGGACCCAGTACTTC	CASTGGVGTQYF
TRBJ2-2	TRBV7-6	.	TRBD2	TGTGCCAGCAGCATGACTAGCGGGACGAACACCGGGGAGCTGTTTTTT	CASSMTSGTNTGELFF
TRBJ2-2	TRBV18	.	.	TGTGCCAGTTCACCAGGGGCGAACACCGGGGAGCTGTTTTTT	CASSPGANTGELFF
TRBJ2-1	TRBV4-1	many	.	TGCGCCAGCAGCCAAGGATTCTATCAGGAGCAGTTCTTC	CASSQGFYQEQFF
TRBJ2-1	TRBV29-1	many	TRBD1	TGCAGCGTTGAGGGACAGGGGGCGAGGGATGAGCAGTTCTTC	CSVEGQGARDEQFF
TRBJ2-1	TRBV7-2	many	.	TGTGCCAGCAGCTCCGGACTCTTATACAATGAGCAGTTCTTC	CASSSGLLYNEQFF
TRBJ2-3	TRBV7-2	many	.	TGTGCCAGCAGCCCCGTTTGGGGATATAGCACAGATACGCAGTATTTT	CASSPVWGYSTDTQYF
TRBJ2-1	TRBV7-2	many	TRBD2	TGTGCCAGCAGCTTAGTAGGCGGGAGGGCCTTGGATGAGCAGTTCTTC	CASSLVGGRALDEQFF
TRBJ1-6	TRBV7-8	many	.	TGTGCCAGCAGCTTTGCAGGGGACAAATATTCACCCCTCCACTTT	CASSFAGDKYSPLHF
TRBJ1-6	TRBV5-4	many	.	TGTGCCAGCAACCCTGTACCGGACTCTAAATCCCTCCACTTT	CASNPVPDSKSLHF
TRBJ1-1	TRBV24-1	few	.	TGTGCCACCAGCCCCAAGGGGTTTGGGTACACTGAAGCTTTCTTT	CATSPKGFGYTEAFF
TRBJ2-2	TRBV4-2	many	.	TGTGCCAGCAGCCAAGAGGCAGGGCTGGGGACCGGGGAGCTGTTTTTT	CASSQEAGLGTGELFF
TRBJ2-3	TRBV11-3	many	.	TGTGCCAGCAGCTTAGATGGGGGCGGGAGCACAGATACGCAGTATTTT	CASSLDGGGSTDTQYF
TRBJ2-6	TRBV12-5	many	.	TGTGCTAGTGGTTTGGACAAACGGGTTGCTGGGGCCAACGTCCTGACTTTC	CASGLDKRVAGANVLTF
TRBJ1-1	TRBV6-5	many	.	TGTGCCTCCAGGGGACCGGAGGTAAACACTGAAGCTTTCTTT	CASRGPEVNTEAFF
TRBJ1-4	TRBV7-9	many	TRBD1	TGTGCCAGCAGCTCTACCGAGGACAGGGAGAGTGAAAAACTGTTTTTT	CASSSTEDRESEKLFF
TRBJ2-3	TRBV19	many	.	TGTGCCAGTAGTATAGATCCCGGGGATACGCAGTATTTT	CASSIDPGDTQYF
TRBJ1-5	TRBV1	.	.	TGCACCAGCAGCCAAGATCCGGCAGCCCGGCGCAGCAATCAGCCCCAGCATTTT	CTSSQDPAARRSNQPQHF
TRBJ2-7	TRBV7-8	many	TRBD1	TGTGCCAGCAGGCCGCACGCGACAGGGATCGGCGAGCAGTACTTC	CASRPHATGIGEQYF
TRBJ2-5	TRBV4-1	many	.	TGCGCCAGCAGCCTCCGTCAGCAGCTCCAAGAGACCCAGTACTTC	CASSLRQQLQETQYF
TRBJ2-1	TRBV6-2/TRBV6-3	many	.	TGTGCCAGCGCCATCACAGGTTACAATGAGCAGTTCTTC	CASAITGYNEQFF
TRBJ2-5	TRBV7-9	many	.	TGTGCCAGCAGCTCGGCCGAGACCCAGTACTTC	CASSSAETQYF
TRBJ2-7	TRBV6-4	.	TRBD2	TGTGCCAGCAGTGAAGCGGGAGGCCAGTACGAGCAGTACTTC	CASSEAGGQYEQYF
TRBJ2-1	TRBV15	many	.	TGTGCCACCAGCAGAGATCCCCTCCTGGCGGGAAGCTCCTACAATGAGCAGTTCTTC	CATSRDPLLAGSSYNEQFF
TRBJ2-2	TRBV28	many	TRBD2	TGTGCCAGCACTACTTACTTCACTAGCGGGAGTCACGGGGAGCTGTTTTTT	CASTTYFTSGSHGELFF
TRBJ2-3	TRBV30	.	TRBD2	TGTGCCTGCTATATGACTAGCGGGAATTTCGATACGCAGTATTTT	CACYMTSGNFDTQYF
TRBJ1-1	TRBV6-2/TRBV6-3	many	TRBD1	TGTGCCAGCAGTCAACAGGGGGCCGGCGCTGAAGCTTTCTTT	CASSQQGAGAEAFF
TRBJ2-1	TRBV2	few	.	TGTGCCAGCACCCCTCCGGGACTCCTCTCCTACAATGAGCAGTTCTTC	CASTPPGLLSYNEQFF
TRBJ2-7	TRBV27	many	.	TGTGCCAGCAGATTACTGGGACAAGCCTACGAGCAGTACTTC	CASRLLGQAYEQYF
TRBJ1-3	TRBV6-6	many	.	TGTGCCAGCAGTTACGACGGGCCAACCTCTGGAAACACCATATATTTT	CASSYDGPTSGNTIYF
TRBJ1-1	TRBV4-1	.	TRBD1	TGCGCCAGCAGCCAACGGGACAGCTCGAACATTGAAGCTTTCTTT	CASSQRDSSNIEAFF
TRBJ2-1	TRBV7-8	many	.	TGTGCCAGCACCCAGGCTAGGGAATGGTCCTACAATGAGCAGTTCTTC	CASTQAREWSYNEQFF
TRBJ2-2	TRBV7-9	many	TRBD1	TGTGCCAGCAGTGACGGGACAGGCTTTGCCGGGGAGCTGTTTTTT	CASSDGTGFAGELFF
TRBJ1-4	TRBV21-1	few	.	TGTGCCAGCCGTAACACGGACAGGCCGCCCGAAAAACTGTTTTTT	CASRNTDRPPEKLFF
TRBJ2-1	TRBV28	.	TRBD2	TGTGCCAGCAGCCAACTAGCGGGAGCAAACAATGAGCAGTTCTTC	CASSQLAGANNEQFF
TRBJ2-3	TRBV19	many	.	TGTGCCAGTAGTACCCCATCGGCGACAGATACGCAGTATTTT	CASSTPSATDTQYF